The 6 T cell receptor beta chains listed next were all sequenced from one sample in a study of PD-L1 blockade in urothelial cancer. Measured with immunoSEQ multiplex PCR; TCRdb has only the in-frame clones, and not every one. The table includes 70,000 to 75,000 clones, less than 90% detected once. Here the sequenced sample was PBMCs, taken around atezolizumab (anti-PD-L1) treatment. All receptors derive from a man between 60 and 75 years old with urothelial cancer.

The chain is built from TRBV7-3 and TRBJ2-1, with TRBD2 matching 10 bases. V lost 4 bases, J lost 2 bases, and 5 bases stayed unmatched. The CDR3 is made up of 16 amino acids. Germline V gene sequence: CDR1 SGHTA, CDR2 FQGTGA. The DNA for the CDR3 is TGTGCCAGCAGCTCACGGACTAGCGGAACCTACAATGAGCAGTTCTTC. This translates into CASSSRTSGTYNEQFF.

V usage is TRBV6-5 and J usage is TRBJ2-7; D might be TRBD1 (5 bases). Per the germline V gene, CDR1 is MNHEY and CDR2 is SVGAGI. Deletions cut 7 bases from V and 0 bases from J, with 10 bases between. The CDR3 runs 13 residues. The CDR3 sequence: CASMKDISYEQYF. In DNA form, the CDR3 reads TGTGCCAGCATGAAGGACATCTCCTACGAGCAGTACTTC.

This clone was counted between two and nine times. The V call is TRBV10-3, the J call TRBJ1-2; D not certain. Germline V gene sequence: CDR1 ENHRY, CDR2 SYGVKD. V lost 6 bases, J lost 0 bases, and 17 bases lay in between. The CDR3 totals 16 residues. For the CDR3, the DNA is TGTGCCATCAGGGGAGGGTGGGAAACCTCTAACTATGGCTACACCTTC. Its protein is CAIRGGWETSNYGYTF.

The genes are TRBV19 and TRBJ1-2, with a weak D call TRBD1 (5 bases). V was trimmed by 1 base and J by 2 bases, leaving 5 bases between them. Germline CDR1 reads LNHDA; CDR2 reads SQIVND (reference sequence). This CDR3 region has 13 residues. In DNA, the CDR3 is TGTGCCAGTAGTATAGGGGGCAACTATGGCTACACCTTC. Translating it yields CASSIGGNYGYTF.

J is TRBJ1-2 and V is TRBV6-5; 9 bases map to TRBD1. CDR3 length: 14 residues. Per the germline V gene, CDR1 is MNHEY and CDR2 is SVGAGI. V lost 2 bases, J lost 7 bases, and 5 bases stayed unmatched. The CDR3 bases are TGTGCCAGCAGTTACGGGGACAGGGAGGTTGGCTACACCTTC. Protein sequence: CASSYGDREVGYTF.

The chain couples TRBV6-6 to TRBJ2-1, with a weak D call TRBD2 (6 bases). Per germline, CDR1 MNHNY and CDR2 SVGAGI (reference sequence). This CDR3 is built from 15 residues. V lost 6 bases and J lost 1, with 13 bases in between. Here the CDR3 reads CASRKTSLSYNEQFF. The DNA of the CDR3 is TGTGCCAGCAGGAAGACTAGTCTGTCCTACAATGAGCAGTTCTTC.